Following are 22 T cell receptor beta chains from one sample sequenced in a study of CD8+ T cells in alopecia areata. Sequencing templates came from extracted RNA that was reverse transcribed into cDNA. TCRdb keeps only in-frame clones here, not all; method: immunoSEQ multiplex PCR. The sample holds about 210,000 clones, approximately 47% seen once. Treatment indicated: oral pan-JAK inhibitor, 5-10 mg twice daily. Sequencing used CD4+ T cells sorted from blood, obtained at roughly week 36, from a patient treated with tofacitinib. These receptors came from a human donor with alopecia areata.

A word on this clone: The sample carries other DNA sequences with the same CDR3. The V gene is TRBV15, the J gene TRBJ2-7; D gene uncertain. Trimming pared 0 bases from V and 0 bases from J, leaving 6 bases between. This CDR3 has 14 amino acids. The germline gives CDR1 LNHNV, CDR2 YYDKDF (reference sequence). The DNA of the CDR3 is TGTGCCACCAGCAGAGACCGGAGCTCCTACGAGCAGTACTTC. It is translated as CATSRDRSSYEQYF.

The V call is TRBV2, the J call TRBJ2-1; D unresolved. V gave up 8 bases and J gave up 6 bases, with 11 bases separating them. Germline V lookup: CDR1 SNHLY, CDR2 FYNNEI. CDR3 length: 12 amino acids. The CDR3 protein is CASRLEVNEQFF. The CDR3 coding sequence is TGTGCCAGCCGGCTAGAAGTCAATGAGCAGTTCTTC. The complete variable domain, with remaining parts taken from reference TRBV2 and TRBJ2-1, reads EPEVTQTPSHQVTQMGQEVILRCVPISNHLYFYWYRQILGQKVEFLVSFYNNEISEKSEIFDDQFSVERPDGSNFTLKIRSTKLEDSAMYFCASRLEVNEQFFGPGTRLTVL.

V and J are TRBV7-2 and TRBJ2-7; maybe TRBD2 (8 bases). Germline loops: CDR1 SGHTA, CDR2 FQGNSA. The CDR3 spans 16 residues. The ends were cut back, 4 bases at V and 4 bases at J, with 20 bases in the middle. CDR3 nucleotide sequence: TGTGCCAGCAGCTCCCGAACTAGCGGACAGGCATACGAGCAGTACTTC. Protein: CASSSRTSGQAYEQYF.

This clone came up a few times. The rearrangement joins TRBV4-1 to TRBJ1-3; D not resolved. Trimming cost V 1 base and J 0 bases, with 10 bases left between them. CDR1 and CDR2 from the germline V gene are MGHRA and YSYEKL. There are 16 residues in the CDR3. DNA of the CDR3: TGCGCCAGCAGCCAAGGTGGCAGGAGCTCTGGAAACACCATATATTTT. Amino acid sequence: CASSQGGRSSGNTIYF.

The genes are TRBV2 and TRBJ2-1, with D uncertain. There are 11 residues in the CDR3. Germline values: CDR1 SNHLY, CDR2 FYNNEI. The germline V and J ends were trimmed by 4 bases and 3 bases, with 1 base remaining between them. In DNA, the CDR3 is TGTGCCAGCAGTGGCTACAATGAGCAGTTCTTC. Protein: CASSGYNEQFF.

This chain links TRBV11-2 with TRBJ2-1; D is possibly TRBD2 (5 bases). Germline CDR1 SGHAT, CDR2 FQNNGV. There are 16 residues in the CDR3. Trimming took 5 bases from V and 0 from J, leaving 14 bases between them. CDR3: CASSPGAGSSYNEQFF. The DNA for the CDR3 is TGTGCCAGCAGCCCCGGCGCGGGCAGCTCCTACAATGAGCAGTTCTTC.

The chain links TRBV6-6 to TRBJ1-4; a possible D gene is TRBD1 (5 bases). The CDR3 sequence is 14 residues long. Germline V gene lookup returns CDR1 MNHNY and CDR2 SVGAGI (reference sequence). V lost 8 bases and J 0 bases, leaving 10 bases between the germline ends. CDR3: CASGGFPTNEKLFF. DNA for the CDR3: TGTGCCAGCGGGGGGTTCCCAACTAATGAAAAACTGTTTTTT.

This clone was detected a few times. The V gene is TRBV29-1, the J gene TRBJ1-1, with 7 positions matching TRBD1. This CDR3 spans 12 amino acids. V lost 6 bases and J lost 4; bases outside the gene matches: 5. Germline assignment: CDR1 SQVTM and CDR2 ANQGSEA. As DNA, the CDR3 is TGCAGCGTCGGCAGGGGGGCCACTGAAGCTTTCTTT. This translates into CSVGRGATEAFF. Drawing the rest from reference TRBV29-1 and TRBJ1-1, the complete variable domain is SAVISQKPSRDICQRGTSLTIQCQVDSQVTMMFWYRQQPGQSLTLIATANQGSEATYESGFVIDKFPISRPNLTFSTLTVSNMSPEDSSIYLCSVGRGATEAFFGQGTRLTVV.

The rearrangement joins TRBV29-1 to TRBJ2-2, with TRBD1 identical over 7 bases. Germline CDR1 and CDR2: SQVTM and ANQGSEA. V shed 4 bases, J shed 0 bases, and the junction held 2 bases outside the gene matches. This CDR3 region has 14 residues. The CDR3 protein is CSVGQGANTGELFF. In nucleotides, the CDR3 is TGCAGCGTTGGTCAGGGGGCGAACACCGGGGAGCTGTTTTTT.

V usage is TRBV7-9 and J usage is TRBJ2-3; 7 bases agree with TRBD1. V lost 3 bases and J lost 2; bases outside the gene matches: 5. CDR3 length equals 15 residues. Germline CDR1 and CDR2: SEHNR and FQNEAQ (reference sequence). The CDR3 region has the DNA TGTGCCAGCAGCTTCTCTGGGACAGCCACAGATACGCAGTATTTT. Its protein product is CASSFSGTATDTQYF. Full variable domain (remainder filled in from reference TRBV7-9 and TRBJ2-3): DTGVSQNPRHKITKRGQNVTFRCDPISEHNRLYWYRQTLGQGPEFLTYFQNEAQLEKSRLLSDRFSAERPKGSFSTLEIQRTEQGDSAMYLCASSFSGTATDTQYFGPGTRLTVL.

The rearrangement links TRBV4-3 to TRBJ2-7; 8 bases map to TRBD1. Germline lookup yields CDR1 LGHNA and CDR2 YSLEER. V shed 3 bases and J 2 bases; nucleotides not matched to a gene: 15. The CDR3 covers 18 residues. The CDR3 region has the DNA TGCGCCAGCAGCCACTCCCTCGGAGGGACAGGACCCACCTACGAGCAGTACTTC. Translation gives CASSHSLGGTGPTYEQYF.

This chain links TRBV27 with TRBJ1-1; 7 positions match TRBD1. Per the germline V gene, CDR1 is MNHEY and CDR2 is SMNVEV (reference sequence). V lost 4 bases and J lost 3; bases outside the gene matches: 5. The CDR3 has 14 residues. In nucleotides, the CDR3 is TGTGCCAGCAGTTCCGGACAGGTTTACACTGAAGCTTTCTTT. This gives the protein CASSSGQVYTEAFF.

This chain joins TRBV2 and TRBJ2-7, with a possible D match to TRBD1 (6 bases). V lost 3 bases and J lost 7, with 13 bases in between. The CDR3 runs 13 residues. Germline values: CDR1 SNHLY, CDR2 FYNNEI. DNA of the CDR3: TGTGCCAGCAGTGAGGGGGCCCTCCGGGAGCAGTACTTC. Amino acid sequence: CASSEGALREQYF.

The chain recombines TRBV25-1 with TRBJ1-1; D is unresolved. CDR1 MGHDK and CDR2 SYGVNS come from the germline V gene. This CDR3 comprises 15 residues. Trimming removed 3 bases at V and 0 bases at J, with 11 bases between. The CDR3 nucleotides read TGTGCCAGCAGTGATATTGGGCAGATGAACACTGAAGCTTTCTTT. Protein product: CASSDIGQMNTEAFF.

This clone has more than one count but fewer than ten. The genes are TRBV29-1 and TRBJ1-2; D unclear. This CDR3 is built from 13 residues. The V gene's germline CDR1 is SQVTM and CDR2 ANQGSEA. The V end lost 4 bases, the J end lost 2 bases, and 11 bases lay between the germline ends. Here the CDR3 DNA reads TGCAGCGTTGCGGGGTTCGGCAACTATGGCTACACCTTC. Amino acid sequence: CSVAGFGNYGYTF.

This chain uses TRBV7-9 with TRBJ1-1, with TRBD1 as a possible D gene (5 bases). CDR1 SEHNR and CDR2 FQNEAQ come from the germline V gene (reference sequence). Trimming removed 3 bases at V and 5 bases at J, with 16 bases between. The CDR3 is 15 amino acids. CDR3 nucleotides: TGTGCCAGCAGCTTTATTGGGCGCGGGGGTACTGAAGCTTTCTTT. Encoded protein: CASSFIGRGGTEAFF.

V usage is TRBV14 and J usage is TRBJ2-2; tentatively, D is TRBD1 (7 bases). CDR1 SGHDN and CDR2 FVKESK come from the germline V gene. V was shortened by 4 bases and J by 6 bases, with 21 bases between the two germline ends. This CDR3 contains 17 residues. This chain's CDR3 is CASSPPGGLSLPGELFF. The CDR3 bases are TGTGCCAGCAGCCCCCCAGGGGGACTTAGTCTTCCCGGGGAGCTGTTTTTT. The whole variable domain, remainder taken from reference TRBV14 and TRBJ2-2, is EAGVTQFPSHSVIEKGQTVTLRCDPISGHDNLYWYRRVMGKEIKFLLHFVKESKQDESGMPNNRFLAERTGGTYSTLKVQPAELEDSGVYFCASSPPGGLSLPGELFFGEGSRLTVL.

This chain uses TRBV29-1 with TRBJ2-3, with TRBD2 matching over 7 bases. Looked up from germline, CDR1 is SQVTM and CDR2 is ANQGSEA. The CDR3 totals 15 residues. With 1 base clipped from V and 0 bases from J, the junction kept 4 bases outside the gene matches. The CDR3 here is CSVEGGSHSTDTQYF. The CDR3 DNA is TGCAGCGTTGAAGGCGGGAGCCATAGCACAGATACGCAGTATTTT.

This clone was observed a handful of times. This chain joins TRBV29-1 and TRBJ2-2; TRBD1 matches 10 bases. Trimming took 7 bases from V and 4 from J; bases not matched to a gene: 6. Germline CDR1 and CDR2: SQVTM and ANQGSEA. This CDR3 contains 14 residues. The CDR3 here is CSAWTGGSTGELFF. The CDR3 coding sequence is TGCAGCGCCTGGACAGGGGGAAGCACCGGGGAGCTGTTTTTT.

The count of this clone is one. V and J are TRBV28 and TRBJ1-2, with D unclear. Germline V gene data show CDR1 as MDHEN and CDR2 as SYDVKM. The CDR3 totals 15 residues. With 2 bases removed from V and 0 bases from J, the gap between germline ends came to 10 bases. This CDR3 is CASSLGEWANYGYTF. Here the CDR3 DNA reads TGTGCCAGCAGTTTAGGTGAATGGGCTAACTATGGCTACACCTTC.

This clone was seen only a few times. This chain links TRBV29-1 with TRBJ2-5; 12 bases map to TRBD2. V lost 7 bases to trimming and J lost 5 bases; unmatched junction nucleotides: 17. CDR3 length equals 17 residues. CDR1 is SQVTM and CDR2 is ANQGSEA in the germline V gene. The CDR3 loop reads CSARRLAGGPRPETQYF. The CDR3 nucleotides read TGCAGCGCCCGGCGGCTAGCGGGAGGGCCGAGACCCGAGACCCAGTACTTC.

This chain connects TRBV18 to TRBJ2-6; the D gene could be TRBD1 or TRBD2 (5 bases each). Trimming took off 5 bases at V and 0 bases at J, with 11 bases between the two ends. The CDR3 is made up of 16 amino acids. CDR1 and CDR2 (germline): KGHSH, LQKENI. CDR3 in DNA: TGTGCCAGCTCAGAGGGACCGCCCTCTGGGGCCAACGTCCTGACTTTC. Its translation is CASSEGPPSGANVLTF. The entire variable domain, with the rest obtained from reference TRBV18 and TRBJ2-6, is as follows: NAGVMQNPRHLVRRRGQEARLRCSPMKGHSHVYWYRQLPEEGLKFMVYLQKENIIDESGMPKERFSAEFPKEGPSILRIQQVVRGDSAAYFCASSEGPPSGANVLTFGAGSRLTVL.